Shown below are 13 T cell receptor beta chains from a single sample sequenced in a study of T cell responses to AZD1222 COVID-19 vaccine. TCRdb keeps only in-frame clones here, not all; method: immunoSEQ multiplex PCR. The sample records some 170,000 clones, approximately 93% being singletons. Sequenced material: peripheral blood, taken on day 0 of AZD1222 vaccination. Receptors were obtained from an adult in good health.

The V call is TRBV28, the J call TRBJ2-2; 7 bases agree with TRBD1. Germline V gene data show CDR1 as MDHEN and CDR2 as SYDVKM. The CDR3 runs to 18 residues. The V and J ends lost 4 bases and 8 bases, in that order; junction bases with no gene match: 19. The CDR3 region is CASSSPGGPTGKAGELFF. CDR3 coding DNA: TGTGCCAGCAGTTCCCCCGGAGGACCGACAGGGAAAGCAGGGGAGCTGTTTTTT.

V and J are TRBV12-5 and TRBJ1-1; D unclear. Trimming removed 5 bases at V and 4 bases at J, with 14 bases between. The CDR3 loop spans 14 amino acids. From germline, CDR1 is LGHNT and CDR2 FRNRAP. The CDR3 loop is CASGPPGAGTEAFF. DNA for the CDR3: TGTGCTAGTGGTCCCCCTGGCGCTGGCACTGAAGCTTTCTTT.

J is TRBJ1-1 and V is TRBV5-1; D not resolved. The CDR3 sequence is 13 residues long. Germline loops: CDR1 SGHRS, CDR2 YFSETQ. V was pared by 3 bases and J by 4 bases, with 10 bases between. Here the CDR3 DNA reads TGCGCCAGCAGCTCCGGATTATCCACTGAAGCTTTCTTT. It yields the protein CASSSGLSTEAFF.

The chain employs TRBV5-4 and TRBJ2-3, with a tentative D call TRBD1 (6 bases). Trimming took off 5 bases at V and 3 bases at J, with 16 bases between the two ends. There are 15 residues in the CDR3. From germline, CDR1 is SGHNT and CDR2 YYREEE (reference sequence). For the CDR3, the DNA is TGTGCCAGCAGGTCCACAGGGCTGGGGACAGATACGCAGTATTTT. Translated, it gives CASRSTGLGTDTQYF.

V usage is TRBV12-3 or TRBV12-4 and J usage is TRBJ1-2; D possibly corresponds to TRBD1 (6 bases). This CDR3 comprises 12 residues. Trimming stripped 7 bases from V and 6 bases from J, with 12 bases between. The CDR3 loop is CASTRDTDGYTF. CDR3 sequence (DNA): TGTGCCAGCACCCGGGACACGGATGGCTACACCTTC.

With regard to this clone: One end of the junction fails to match germline, which may point to a read error. J is TRBJ2-4 and V is TRBV25-1; D is possibly TRBD1 (5 bases). Germline V gene data show CDR1 as MGHDK and CDR2 as SYGVNS. CDR3 length: 9 amino acids. In DNA, the CDR3 is TGTGCCAGCAGTGATCAGGGCTCGTTC. It codes for CASSDQGSF.

The rearrangement links TRBV3-1 (or the pseudogene TRBV3-2) to TRBJ1-4; perhaps TRBD1 as D (5 bases). Trimming pared 5 bases from V and 7 bases from J, leaving 17 bases between. Germline V gene sequence: CDR1 LGHDT, CDR2 YNNKEL (reference sequence). The CDR3 sequence is 15 residues long. CDR3 loop: CASSSRRARGEKLFF. The CDR3 nucleotides are TGTGCCAGCAGCTCCCGGAGGGCTAGGGGTGAAAAACTGTTTTTT.

The CDR3 sequence: CAIGPGQGATEAFF. The CDR3 DNA reads TGTGCCATCGGCCCCGGACAGGGGGCTACTGAAGCTTTCTTT. The V gene is TRBV10-3, the J gene TRBJ1-1; 11 bases align to TRBD1. V was pared by 8 bases and J by 5 bases, with 7 bases of the junction left unmatched. The CDR3 is 14 residues long. Germline loops: CDR1 ENHRY, CDR2 SYGVKD.

V and J are TRBV18 and TRBJ2-2; D may be TRBD1 or TRBD2 (5 bases each). The CDR3 length is 14 residues. Trimming took 4 bases from V and 5 from J, leaving 11 bases between them. Germline V gives CDR1 KGHSH, CDR2 LQKENI. CDR3 coding DNA: TGTGCCAGCTCACTCACAGGCGGGACCGGGGAGCTGTTTTTT. It encodes CASSLTGGTGELFF.

This chain links TRBV6-5 with TRBJ1-1, with a tentative D call TRBD1 (6 bases). The germline V gene has CDR1 MNHEY and CDR2 SVGAGI. The germline V and J ends were trimmed by 2 bases and 0 bases, with 10 bases remaining between them. The CDR3 consists of 15 residues. This CDR3 is CASSYGQLLNTEAFF. CDR3 DNA sequence: TGTGCCAGCAGTTACGGACAGCTCCTGAACACTGAAGCTTTCTTT.

The rearrangement uses TRBV28 and TRBJ2-7; 8 positions match TRBD2. The germline V gene has CDR1 MDHEN and CDR2 SYDVKM. CDR3 length: 14 residues. The junction had 7 bases not matched to a gene; V was cut back by 8 bases and J by 1 base. In DNA form, the CDR3 reads TGTGCCAGCGAGGAGCCTAGCGGGTCCTACGAGCAGTACTTC. It translates to CASEEPSGSYEQYF.

This clone appeared once. The chain combines TRBV19 with TRBJ1-3; a weak D match, TRBD1 (6 bases). Germline loops: CDR1 LNHDA, CDR2 SQIVND (reference sequence). The CDR3 is 18 residues long. Trimming cost V 1 base and J 5 bases, with 21 bases left between them. Here the CDR3 DNA reads TGTGCCAGTAGTATAGGACCCGGGACAAACATCGTAAGAAACACCATATATTTT. This gives the protein CASSIGPGTNIVRNTIYF.

The rearrangement links TRBV7-9 to TRBJ1-1, with D possibly being TRBD1 (6 bases). CDR1 is SEHNR and CDR2 is FQNEAQ in the germline V gene (reference sequence). The CDR3 has 14 amino acids. V was trimmed by 5 bases and J by 11 bases, leaving 21 bases between them. CDR3 bases: TGTGCCAGCAGCCCCGAGGGGGGGGCAGGGGAGGCTTTCTTT. This translates into CASSPEGGAGEAFF.